Detailed here is one T cell receptor (beta chain). Measured with immunoSEQ multiplex PCR; TCRdb has only the in-frame clones, and not every one. The sample has a few hundred thousand clones, 89% seen once. This record belongs to a study of blood T cell repertoires in COVID-19. Study details: Nucleic acid was either cDNA or gDNA, and it came from T cells, B-cell-depleted T cells, or PBMCs.

The junction had 5 bases not matched to a gene; V was cut back by 4 bases and J by 5 bases. Looked up from germline, CDR1 is SGHRS and CDR2 is YFSETQ. CDR3 size: 14 residues. This chain connects TRBV5-1 to TRBJ2-2, with TRBD1 identical over 7 bases. This clonotype was sampled from a man aged 18 to 35 who had recovered from COVID-19. The specimen was peripheral blood. In DNA, the CDR3 is TGCGCCAGCAGCGAAGACAGGGTAACCGGGGAGCTGTTTTTT. Its translation is CASSEDRVTGELFF.